A selection of T cell receptor beta chains follows, all from one sample in a study of technical replicates of blood from several donors. Only in-frame clones appear in the TCRdb table, and some are missing; sequencing was by immunoSEQ multiplex PCR. The data contain 76,000 or so clones, roughly 90% of them singletons. The sample was T cells isolated from PBMCs. The receptor source for this set is a human donor in good health. CDR3s include the opening cysteine and the closing phenylalanine or tryptophan. The order of the fields is J gene, clone size, V gene, D gene, CDR3 protein, CDR3 DNA. The D gene is left open where the match is weak. Part of the rows lack a size; the others show once, few, many or a class for expanded clones.

>TRBJ2-5|-|TRBV10-3|TRBD1
CAIKGQGARETQYF
TGTGCCATCAAGGGACAGGGGGCACGGGAGACCCAGTACTTC
>TRBJ1-2|-|TRBV28|-
CATTRSWYGYTF
TGTGCCACCACGAGGAGCTGGTATGGCTACACCTTC
>TRBJ2-1|-|TRBV9|TRBD2
CASSASGGAGNEQFF
TGTGCCAGCAGCGCTAGCGGGGGGGCGGGGAATGAGCAGTTCTTC
>TRBJ2-5|-|TRBV4-1|TRBD1
CASSQVPPGGAGETQYF
TGCGCCAGCAGCCAAGTACCCCCAGGGGGCGCCGGGGAGACCCAGTACTTC
>TRBJ2-7|-|TRBV30|TRBD1
CASYSGTVSYEQYF
TGTGCCTCCTACTCCGGGACAGTATCCTACGAGCAGTACTTC
>TRBJ1-4|-|TRBV11-3|TRBD1
CASSLYGDRGSPNEKLFF
TGTGCCAGCAGCTTATATGGGGACAGGGGATCCCCTAATGAAAAACTGTTTTTT
>TRBJ2-1|once|TRBV19|TRBD1
CASSMLIGQGFNEQFF
TGTGCCAGTAGTATGCTGATAGGACAGGGGTTCAATGAGCAGTTCTTC
>TRBJ2-7|-|TRBV9|TRBD1
CASSVTYGQGHEQYF
TGTGCCAGCAGCGTAACCTACGGACAGGGGCACGAGCAGTACTTC
>TRBJ1-1|-|TRBV6-1|-
CASRSVRTEAFF
TGTGCCAGCAGGTCGGTGAGGACTGAAGCTTTCTTT
>TRBJ2-1|-|TRBV11-2|TRBD2
CASSSGSGGSSYNEQFF
TGTGCCAGCAGCTCCGGTAGCGGGGGGAGCTCCTACAATGAGCAGTTCTTC
>TRBJ2-6|-|TRBV27|-
CASKDGTGANVLTF
TGTGCCAGCAAGGACGGGACTGGGGCCAACGTCCTGACTTTC
>TRBJ2-3|-|TRBV2|TRBD2
CATRAGGYADTQYF
TGTGCCACAAGAGCGGGAGGTTACGCAGATACGCAGTATTTT
>TRBJ2-2|-|TRBV19|TRBD1
CASSVTGKAGELFF
TGTGCCAGTAGTGTGACAGGGAAGGCCGGGGAGCTGTTTTTT
>TRBJ2-7|-|TRBV29-1|TRBD1
CSARTGGVLYEQYF
TGCAGCGCTAGGACAGGGGGCGTTCTCTACGAGCAGTACTTC
>TRBJ1-5|-|TRBV19|TRBD1
CASSVGTGINQPQHF
TGTGCCAGTAGTGTAGGGACAGGCATCAATCAGCCCCAGCATTTT
>TRBJ2-1|-|TRBV5-4|-
CASSRVYNEQFF
TGTGCCAGCAGCCGTGTGTACAATGAGCAGTTCTTC
>TRBJ2-5|-|TRBV27|-
CASSLIQTETQYF
TGTGCCAGCAGTTTAATACAGACAGAGACCCAGTACTTC
>TRBJ2-5|-|TRBV5-1|TRBD1
CASSRTGGGETQYF
TGCGCCAGCAGCAGGACAGGGGGCGGGGAGACCCAGTACTTC
>TRBJ2-5|-|TRBV7-8|-
CASRPRTGRLWAQYF
TGTGCCAGCAGACCCCGGACGGGAAGGCTTTGGGCCCAGTACTTC
>TRBJ2-2|-|TRBV27|TRBD2
CASSLLLAGVTGELFF
TGTGCCAGCAGCTTACTACTAGCGGGAGTAACCGGGGAGCTGTTTTTT
>TRBJ2-2|-|TRBV11-2|-
CASSLLSRGAGELFF
TGTGCCAGCAGCTTATTGAGCAGGGGAGCCGGGGAGCTGTTTTTT
>TRBJ1-5|-|TRBV9|-
CASSEGGDSNQPQHF
TGTGCCAGCAGTGAAGGGGGGGATAGCAATCAGCCCCAGCATTTT
>TRBJ2-2|-|TRBV10-3|TRBD2
CAISEKALAITGELFF
TGTGCCATCAGTGAAAAGGCACTAGCGATCACCGGGGAGCTGTTTTTT
>TRBJ1-2|-|TRBV28|-
CASSTGWRYGYTF
TGTGCCAGCAGTACGGGGTGGAGATATGGCTACACCTTC
>TRBJ1-2|-|TRBV27|-
CASSVGKGFDYGYTF
TGTGCCAGCAGTGTCGGAAAGGGGTTTGACTATGGCTACACCTTC
>TRBJ2-1|-|TRBV27|TRBD2
CASSPGAGYYNEQFF
TGTGCCAGCAGCCCAGGAGCGGGATACTACAATGAGCAGTTCTTC
>TRBJ1-6|-|TRBV9|-
CASSDEGRAQPLHF
TGTGCCAGCAGCGACGAGGGAAGAGCACAACCCCTCCACTTT
>TRBJ2-1|-|TRBV5-6|TRBD2
CATSPFGEGYNEQFF
TGTGCCACCTCGCCTTTTGGGGAGGGATACAATGAGCAGTTCTTC
>TRBJ2-4|-|TRBV4-2|-
CASSQDYSALAKNIQYF
TGTGCCAGCAGCCAAGATTATAGCGCCCTAGCCAAAAACATTCAGTACTTC
>TRBJ1-3|-|TRBV10-1|-
CASSESGTGNTIYF
TGCGCCAGCAGTGAATCAGGGACTGGAAACACCATATATTTT
>TRBJ2-2|-|TRBV30|TRBD1
CAWIGTARTGELFF
TGTGCCTGGATCGGGACAGCGAGAACCGGGGAGCTGTTTTTT
>TRBJ2-7|-|TRBV18|TRBD2
CASSLTSGSYEQYF
TGTGCCAGCTCACTGACTAGCGGATCCTACGAGCAGTACTTC
>TRBJ2-7|-|TRBV6-4|TRBD1
CASSALAGQGVWEQYF
TGTGCCAGCAGTGCCCTGGCGGGACAGGGGGTATGGGAGCAGTACTTC
>TRBJ2-5|-|TRBV29-1|-
CSVTARETQYF
TGCAGCGTTACGGCCAGGGAGACCCAGTACTTC
>TRBJ2-6|once|TRBV7-2|-
CASSLAGRSGANVLTF
TGTGCCAGCAGCTTAGCGGGCCGCTCTGGGGCCAACGTCCTGACTTTC
>TRBJ1-1|once|TRBV6-5|-
CASSPQVGAMKAFF
TGTGCCAGCAGTCCCCAGGTGGGTGCCATGAAAGCTTTCTTT